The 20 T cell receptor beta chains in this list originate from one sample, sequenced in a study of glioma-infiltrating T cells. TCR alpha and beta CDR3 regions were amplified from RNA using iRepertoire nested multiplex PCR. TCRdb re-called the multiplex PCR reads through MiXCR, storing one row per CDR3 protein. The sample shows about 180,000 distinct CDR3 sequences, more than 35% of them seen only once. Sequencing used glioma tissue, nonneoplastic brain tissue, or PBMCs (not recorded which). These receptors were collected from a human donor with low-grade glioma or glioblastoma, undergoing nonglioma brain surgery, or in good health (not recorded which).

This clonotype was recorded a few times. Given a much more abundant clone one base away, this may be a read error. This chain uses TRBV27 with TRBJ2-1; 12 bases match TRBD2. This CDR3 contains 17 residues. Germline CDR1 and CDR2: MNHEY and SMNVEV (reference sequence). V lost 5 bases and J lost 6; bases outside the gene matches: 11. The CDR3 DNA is TGTGCCAGCAGTCCTGGACTAGCGGGATTGGACGGCAATGAGCAGTTCTTC. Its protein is CASSPGLAGLDGNEQFF.

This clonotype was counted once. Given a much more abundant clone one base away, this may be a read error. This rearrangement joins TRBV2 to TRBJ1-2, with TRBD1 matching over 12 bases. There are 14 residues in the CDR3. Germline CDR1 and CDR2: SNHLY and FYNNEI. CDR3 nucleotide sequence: TGTGCCAGCAGTGAGGGACAGGGGGCAATTGGCCACACCTTC. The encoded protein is CASSEGQGAIGHTF. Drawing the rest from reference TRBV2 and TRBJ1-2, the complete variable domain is EPEVTQTPSHQVTQMGQEVILRCVPISNHLYFYWYRQILGQKVEFLVSFYNNEISEKSEIFDDQFSVERPDGSNFTLKIRSTKLEDSAMYFCASSEGQGAIGHTFGSGTRLTVV.

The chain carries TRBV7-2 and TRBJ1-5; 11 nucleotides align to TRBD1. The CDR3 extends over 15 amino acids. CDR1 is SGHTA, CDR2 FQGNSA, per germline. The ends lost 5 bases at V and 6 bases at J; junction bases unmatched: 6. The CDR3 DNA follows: TGTGCCAGCAGCCCCTGGACAGGGGGCTTTCAGCCCCAGCATTTT. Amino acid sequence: CASSPWTGGFQPQHF.

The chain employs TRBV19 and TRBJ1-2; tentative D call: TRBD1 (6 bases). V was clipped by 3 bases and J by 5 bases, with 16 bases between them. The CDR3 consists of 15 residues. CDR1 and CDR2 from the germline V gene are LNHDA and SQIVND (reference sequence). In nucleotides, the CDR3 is TGTGCCAGTAGTATCGGACAGCAGGACATATATGGCTACACCTTC. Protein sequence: CASSIGQQDIYGYTF. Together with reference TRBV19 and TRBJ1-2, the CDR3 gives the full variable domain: DGGITQSPKYLFRKEGQNVTLSCEQNLNHDAMYWYRQDPGQGLRLIYYSQIVNDFQKGDIAEGYSVSREKKESFPLTVTSAQKNPTAFYLCASSIGQQDIYGYTFGSGTRLTVV.

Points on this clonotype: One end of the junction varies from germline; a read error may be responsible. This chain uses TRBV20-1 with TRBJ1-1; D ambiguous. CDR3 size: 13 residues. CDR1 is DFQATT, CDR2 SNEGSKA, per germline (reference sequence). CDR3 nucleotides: TGCAGTGCACCCCTTGATCTGAAGACTGAAGCTTTCTTT. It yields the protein CSAPLDLKTEAFF.

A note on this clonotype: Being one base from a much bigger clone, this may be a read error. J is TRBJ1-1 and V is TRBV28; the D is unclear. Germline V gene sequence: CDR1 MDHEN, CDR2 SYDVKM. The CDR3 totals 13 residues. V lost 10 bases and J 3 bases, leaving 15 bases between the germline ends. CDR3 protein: CATQCGRDTEAFF. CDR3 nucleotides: TGTGCCACCCAATGCGGCCGGGACACTGAAGCTTTCTTT.

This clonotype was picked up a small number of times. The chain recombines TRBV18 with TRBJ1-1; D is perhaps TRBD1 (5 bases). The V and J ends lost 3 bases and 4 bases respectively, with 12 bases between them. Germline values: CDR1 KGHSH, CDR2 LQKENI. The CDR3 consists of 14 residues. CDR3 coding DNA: TGTGCCAGCTCACCGGCGGAGAGGGGCACTGAAGCTTTCTTT. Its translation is CASSPAERGTEAFF.

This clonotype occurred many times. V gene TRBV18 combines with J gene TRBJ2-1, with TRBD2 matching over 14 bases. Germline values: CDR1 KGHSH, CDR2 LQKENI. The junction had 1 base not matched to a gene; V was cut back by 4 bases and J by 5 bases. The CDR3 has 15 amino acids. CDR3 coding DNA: TGTGCCAGCTCACTGGGACTAGCGGGGGACAATGAGCAGTTCTTC. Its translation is CASSLGLAGDNEQFF.

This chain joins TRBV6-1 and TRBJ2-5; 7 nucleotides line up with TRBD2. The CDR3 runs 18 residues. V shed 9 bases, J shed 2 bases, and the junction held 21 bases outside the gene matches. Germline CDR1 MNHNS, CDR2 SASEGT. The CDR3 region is CARSPNPLRERSQETQYF. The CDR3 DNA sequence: TGTGCCAGAAGTCCTAACCCCCTGCGGGAGAGGTCTCAAGAGACCCAGTACTTC.

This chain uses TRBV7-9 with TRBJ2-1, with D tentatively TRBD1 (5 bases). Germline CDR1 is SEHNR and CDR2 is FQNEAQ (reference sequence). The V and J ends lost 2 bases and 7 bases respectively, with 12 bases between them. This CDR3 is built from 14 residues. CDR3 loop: CASSLSLRDNEQFF. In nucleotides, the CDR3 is TGTGCCAGCAGCTTATCTCTCAGGGATAATGAGCAGTTCTTC. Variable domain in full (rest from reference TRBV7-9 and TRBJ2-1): DTGVSQNPRHKITKRGQNVTFRCDPISEHNRLYWYRQTLGQGPEFLTYFQNEAQLEKSRLLSDRFSAERPKGSFSTLEIQRTEQGDSAMYLCASSLSLRDNEQFFGPGTRLTVL.

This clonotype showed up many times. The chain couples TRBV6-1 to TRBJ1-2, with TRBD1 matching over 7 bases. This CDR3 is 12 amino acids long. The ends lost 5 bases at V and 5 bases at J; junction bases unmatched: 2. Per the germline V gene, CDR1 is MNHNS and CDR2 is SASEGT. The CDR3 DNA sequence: TGTGCCAGCAGTACAGGGGTATATGGCTACACCTTC. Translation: CASSTGVYGYTF.

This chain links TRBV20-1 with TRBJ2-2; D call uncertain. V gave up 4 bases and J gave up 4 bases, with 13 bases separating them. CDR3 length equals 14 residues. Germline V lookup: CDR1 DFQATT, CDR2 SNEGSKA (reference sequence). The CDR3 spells CSAISRAFTGELFF. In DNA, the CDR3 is TGCAGTGCTATAAGCCGGGCCTTCACCGGGGAGCTGTTTTTT.

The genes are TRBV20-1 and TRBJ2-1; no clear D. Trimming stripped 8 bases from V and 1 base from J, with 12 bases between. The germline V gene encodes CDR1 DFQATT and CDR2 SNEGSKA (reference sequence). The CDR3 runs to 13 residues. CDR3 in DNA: TGCAGTCTTACCCGGGCGTCCTACAATGAGCAGTTCTTC. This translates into CSLTRASYNEQFF.

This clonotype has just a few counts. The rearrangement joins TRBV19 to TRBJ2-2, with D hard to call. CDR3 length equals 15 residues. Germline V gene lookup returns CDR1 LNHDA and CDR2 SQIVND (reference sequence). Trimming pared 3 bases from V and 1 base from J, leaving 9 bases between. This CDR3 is CASSMHPRNTGELFF. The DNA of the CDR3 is TGTGCCAGTAGTATGCATCCTAGGAACACCGGGGAGCTGTTTTTT.

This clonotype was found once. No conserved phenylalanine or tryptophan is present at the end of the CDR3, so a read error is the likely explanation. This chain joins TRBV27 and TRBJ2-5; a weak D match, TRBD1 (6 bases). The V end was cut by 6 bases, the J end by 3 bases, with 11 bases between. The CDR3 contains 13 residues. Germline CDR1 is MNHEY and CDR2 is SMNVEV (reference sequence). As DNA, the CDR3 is TGTGCCAGCAGAACGACAGGTGAAGAGACCCAGTACCTC. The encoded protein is CASRTTGEETQYL.

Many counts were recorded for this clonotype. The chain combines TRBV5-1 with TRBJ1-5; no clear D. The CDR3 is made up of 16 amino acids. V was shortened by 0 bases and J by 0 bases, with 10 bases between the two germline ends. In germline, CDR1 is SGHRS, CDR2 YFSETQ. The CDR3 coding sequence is TGCGCCAGCAGCTTGGGAATCCCATATAGCAATCAGCCCCAGCATTTT. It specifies CASSLGIPYSNQPQHF. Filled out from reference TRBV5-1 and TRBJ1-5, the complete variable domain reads KAGVTQTPRYLIKTRGQQVTLSCSPISGHRSVSWYQQTPGQGLQFLFEYFSETQRNKGNFPGRFSGRQFSNSRSEMNVSTLELGDSALYLCASSLGIPYSNQPQHFGDGTRLSIL.

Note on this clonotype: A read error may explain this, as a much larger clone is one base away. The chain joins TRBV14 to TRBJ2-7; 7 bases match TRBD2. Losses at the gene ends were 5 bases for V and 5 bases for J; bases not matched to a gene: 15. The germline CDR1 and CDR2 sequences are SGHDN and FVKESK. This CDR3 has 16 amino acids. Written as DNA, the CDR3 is TGTGCCAGCAGCTCTGTTAAAGCGGGGACCACCGACGAGCAGTACTTC. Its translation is CASSSVKAGTTDEQYF.

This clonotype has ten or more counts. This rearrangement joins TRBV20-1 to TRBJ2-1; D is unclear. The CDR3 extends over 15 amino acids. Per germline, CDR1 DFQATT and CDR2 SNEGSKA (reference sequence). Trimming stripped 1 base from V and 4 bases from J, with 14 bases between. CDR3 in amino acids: CSARGPNTRYNEQFF. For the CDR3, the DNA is TGCAGTGCTAGAGGCCCAAATACACGGTACAATGAGCAGTTCTTC.

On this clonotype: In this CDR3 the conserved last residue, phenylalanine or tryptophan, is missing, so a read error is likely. As DNA, the CDR3 is TGTGCCATCAGTCCCCAGGGACTAGCGGGAGATGAGCAGTTCCTC. Its protein is CAISPQGLAGDEQFL. V usage is TRBV10-3 and J usage is TRBJ2-1; 14 bases match TRBD2. V shed 5 bases, J shed 8 bases, and the junction held 5 bases outside the gene matches. CDR3 length: 15 residues. Per the germline V gene, CDR1 is ENHRY and CDR2 is SYGVKD.

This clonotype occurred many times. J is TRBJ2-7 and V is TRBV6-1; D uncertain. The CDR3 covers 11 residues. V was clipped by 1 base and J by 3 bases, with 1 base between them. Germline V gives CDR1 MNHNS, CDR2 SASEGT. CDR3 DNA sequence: TGTGCCAGCAGTGAAGGCTACGAGCAGTACTTC. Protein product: CASSEGYEQYF.